Given below is one TCR beta chain in context. The V and J ends lost 0 bases and 6 bases respectively, with 12 bases between them. The CDR3 consists of 14 residues. Germline-derived CDR1 and CDR2 are LNHNV and YYDKDF (reference sequence). The data were obtained in a study of blood T cells in healthy people across ages. Alongside a J-beta primer mix, a sample-barcoded 5' primer served in a second PCR lasting about 6 to 12 cycles. One entry per CDR3 protein results from TCRdb running MiXCR on the 5' RACE reads. The sample yields roughly 1,500,000 distinct CDR3 sequences, roughly 32% seen once. The gene calls are TRBV15 and TRBJ2-7, with D maybe TRBD1 (6 bases). The receptor comes from a young woman in good health. The sequencing input was blood. CDR3 region: CATSRDRGGPEQYF. Here the CDR3 DNA reads TGTGCCACCAGCAGAGATCGAGGGGGACCCGAGCAGTACTTC.